This T cell receptor (beta chain) was observed in a study of T cell responses to AZD1222 COVID-19 vaccine. Study-level information: Pooling covered second doses at about 4 or about 12 weeks. Study findings and constraints: When two AZD1222 doses had been given, Spike-specific TCR breadth and depth rose.

Germline CDR1 reads SGHTA; CDR2 reads FQGNSA. This CDR3 region has 15 residues. V lost 5 bases, J lost 3 bases, and 9 bases stayed unmatched. About this clone itself: The antigen is unknown.

Here immunoSEQ multiplex PCR was the method, and the copy in TCRdb shows in-frame clones only, minus some. Altogether 150,000 to 200,000 clones are present, about 92% being singletons, with the ten largest covering 2.3%. The clonotype originates from an adult in good health. The source material was peripheral blood, sampled on day 0 of AZD1222 vaccination. The chain carries TRBV7-2 and TRBJ2-7; 8 bases agree with TRBD2. The CDR3 sequence: CASSTSPAGVYEQYF. The CDR3 DNA follows: TGTGCCAGCAGCACCTCCCCAGCGGGAGTCTACGAGCAGTACTTC.